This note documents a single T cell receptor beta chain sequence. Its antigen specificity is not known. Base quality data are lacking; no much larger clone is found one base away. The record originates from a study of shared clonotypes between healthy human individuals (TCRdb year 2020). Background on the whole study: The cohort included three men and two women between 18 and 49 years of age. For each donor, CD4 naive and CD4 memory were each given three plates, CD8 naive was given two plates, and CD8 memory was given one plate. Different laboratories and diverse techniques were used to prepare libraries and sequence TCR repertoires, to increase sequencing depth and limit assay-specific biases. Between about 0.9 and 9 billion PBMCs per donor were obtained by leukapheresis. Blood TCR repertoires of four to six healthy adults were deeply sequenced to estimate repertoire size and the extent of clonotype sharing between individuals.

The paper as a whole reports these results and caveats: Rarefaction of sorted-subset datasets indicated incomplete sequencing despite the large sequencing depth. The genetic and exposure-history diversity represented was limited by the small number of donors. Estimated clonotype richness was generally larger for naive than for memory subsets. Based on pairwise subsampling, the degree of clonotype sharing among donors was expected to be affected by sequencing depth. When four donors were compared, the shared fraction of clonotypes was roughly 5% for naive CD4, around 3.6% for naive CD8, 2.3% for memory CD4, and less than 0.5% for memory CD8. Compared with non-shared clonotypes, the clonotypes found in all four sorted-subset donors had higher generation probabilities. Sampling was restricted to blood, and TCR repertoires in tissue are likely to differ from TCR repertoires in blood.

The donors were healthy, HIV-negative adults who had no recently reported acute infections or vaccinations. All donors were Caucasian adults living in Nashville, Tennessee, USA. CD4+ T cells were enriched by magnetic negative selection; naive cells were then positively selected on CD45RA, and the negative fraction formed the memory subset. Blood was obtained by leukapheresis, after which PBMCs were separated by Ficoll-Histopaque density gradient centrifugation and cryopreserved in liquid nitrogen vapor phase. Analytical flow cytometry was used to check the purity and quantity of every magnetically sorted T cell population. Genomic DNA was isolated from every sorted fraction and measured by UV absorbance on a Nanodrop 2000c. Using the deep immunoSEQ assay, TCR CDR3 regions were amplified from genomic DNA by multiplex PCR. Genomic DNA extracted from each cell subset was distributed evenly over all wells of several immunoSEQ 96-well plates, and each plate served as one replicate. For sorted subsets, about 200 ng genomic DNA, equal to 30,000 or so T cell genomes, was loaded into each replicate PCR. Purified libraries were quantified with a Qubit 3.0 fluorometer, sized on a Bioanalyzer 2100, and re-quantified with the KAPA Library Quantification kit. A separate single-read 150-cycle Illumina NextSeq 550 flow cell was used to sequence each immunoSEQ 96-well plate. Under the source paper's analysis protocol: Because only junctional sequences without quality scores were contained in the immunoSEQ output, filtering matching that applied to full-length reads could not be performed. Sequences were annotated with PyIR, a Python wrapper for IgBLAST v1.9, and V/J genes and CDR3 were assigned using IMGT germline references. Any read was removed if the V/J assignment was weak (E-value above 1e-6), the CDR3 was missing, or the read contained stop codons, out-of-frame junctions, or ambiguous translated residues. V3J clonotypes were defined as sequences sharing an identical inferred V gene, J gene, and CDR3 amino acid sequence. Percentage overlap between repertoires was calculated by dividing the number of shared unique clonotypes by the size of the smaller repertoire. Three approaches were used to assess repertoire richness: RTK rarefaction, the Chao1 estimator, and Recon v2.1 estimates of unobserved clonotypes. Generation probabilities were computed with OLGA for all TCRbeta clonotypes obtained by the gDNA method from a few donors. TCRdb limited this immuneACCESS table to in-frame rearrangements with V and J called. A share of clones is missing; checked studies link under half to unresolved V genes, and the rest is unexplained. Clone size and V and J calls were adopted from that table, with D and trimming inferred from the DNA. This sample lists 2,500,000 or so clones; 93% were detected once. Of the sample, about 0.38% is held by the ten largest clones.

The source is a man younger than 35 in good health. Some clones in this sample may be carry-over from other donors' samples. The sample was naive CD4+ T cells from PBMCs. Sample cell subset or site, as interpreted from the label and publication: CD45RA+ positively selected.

The CDR3 amino acid sequence is: CASSLVQREETQYF. The nucleotide sequence is TGTGCCAGCAGCTTGGTCCAGCGGGAAGAGACCCAGTACTTC. The chain employs TRBV5-4 and TRBJ2-5, and the D gene may be TRBD2, 6 bases matching. Trimming removed 0 bases from V and 3 bases from J, leaving 9 bases between the germline ends. The CDR3 runs 14 residues from the cysteine to the phenylalanine. The kept DNA is CDR3 alone, 42 bases in frame from the first base. Reading the germline V gene (reference sequence) gives CDR1 SGHNT and CDR2 YYREEE.